A selection of T cell receptor beta chains follows, all from one sample in a study of T cell repertoires in cytomegalovirus infection. One entry per CDR3 protein, called by TCRdb with MiXCR from the reads. This table has some 350,000 distinct CDR3 sequences, 15% to 20% appearing once. Sequencing input: PBMCs. These receptors originate from a human donor in good health (CMV status not recorded). Some clones in this sample may be carry-over from other donors' samples. The CDR3 runs from the conserved cysteine through the conserved F or W. A D gene is named only where the DNA matches it firmly. Clone size is stated in some rows and not others, as once, few, many or a class when expanded.

j_gene | d_gene | abundance | v_gene | CDR3nt | CDR3aa
TRBJ1-6 | - | few | TRBV2 | TGTGCCAGCAGGAAGGGGAGCTCCTATAATTCACCCCTCCACTTT | CASRKGSSYNSPLHF
TRBJ2-3 | TRBD2 | many | TRBV5-4 | TGTGCCAGCAGCTTTTCCCCCCAGCGGGAGCGAGCGGATACGCAGTATTTT | CASSFSPQRERADTQYF
TRBJ2-1 | TRBD2 | few | TRBV2 | TGTGCCAGCAGTGAGTGGCGGGAGTATGAGCAGTTCTTC | CASSEWREYEQFF
TRBJ2-5 | - | few | TRBV5-1 | TGCGCCAGCAGCCCGCAGAACTCCCAAGAGACCCAGTACTTC | CASSPQNSQETQYF
TRBJ2-7 | - | - | TRBV4-3 | TGCGCCAGCAGCCAAGATTGGACAAGACCTTACGAGCAGTACTTC | CASSQDWTRPYEQYF
TRBJ1-1 | - | many | TRBV6-1 | TGTGCCAGCAGGGCGCGGCTGGGCACTGAAGCTTTCTTT | CASRARLGTEAFF
TRBJ1-1 | - | many | TRBV7-9 | TGTGCCAGCAGATGGGAGGGGAACACTGAAGCTTTCTTT | CASRWEGNTEAFF
TRBJ2-1 | - | - | TRBV20-1 | TGCAGTGCTAAAGAGCAGTTCTTC | CSAKEQFF
TRBJ2-3 | TRBD2 | - | TRBV5-4 | TGTGCCAGCAGCCCCTCCGGCTGGCTAGCGGGGGGCGGGTCCCCAGATACGCAGTATTTT | CASSPSGWLAGGGSPDTQYF
TRBJ2-3 | TRBD1 | - | TRBV19 | TGTACCAGTAGTACAGGGACAGACCTCGCGGATACGCAGTATTTT | CTSSTGTDLADTQYF
TRBJ1-4 | - | - | TRBV28 | TGTGCCAGCAGCGCACCGGGACTACAAGAAAAACTGTTTTTT | CASSAPGLQEKLFF
TRBJ1-2 | - | - | TRBV7-9 | TGTGCCAGCAGCCCCGACGAGGGGGAGTACTATGGCTACACCTTC | CASSPDEGEYYGYTF
TRBJ1-1 | - | few | TRBV20-1 | TGCAGTGCTAGTAACGAGGCAGGGTGGGAGAACACTGAAGCTTTCTTT | CSASNEAGWENTEAFF
TRBJ1-6 | - | - | TRBV4-2 | TGTGCCAGCAGCCAAGGGGGAAACTCACCCCTCCACTTT | CASSQGGNSPLHF
TRBJ1-5 | - | many | TRBV6-5 | TGTGCCAGCAGTTACCCCCGAGGGGGAAGGGGTCAGCCCCAGCATTTT | CASSYPRGGRGQPQHF
TRBJ1-1 | - | many | TRBV12-3/TRBV12-4 | TGTGCCAGCAGTGGAGGACAGATTGAAGCTTTCTTT | CASSGGQIEAFF
TRBJ1-5 | - | - | TRBV10-3 | TGTGCCAGCCGCCCAGGGCTGGATCAGCCCCAGCATTTT | CASRPGLDQPQHF
TRBJ1-5 | - | many | TRBV7-2 | TGTGCCAGCAGCTCCGGATTAACCTATAGCAATCAGCCCCAGCATTTT | CASSSGLTYSNQPQHF
TRBJ2-7 | TRBD2 | - | TRBV2 | TGTGCCAGCAGTGAGCTTTTTAGCGGGACCTACGAGCAGTACTTC | CASSELFSGTYEQYF
TRBJ2-3 | - | many | TRBV7-2 | TGTGCCAGCGGGGACGGGTTTAGCACAGATACGCAGTATTTT | CASGDGFSTDTQYF
TRBJ2-7 | TRBD2 | - | TRBV7-8 | TGTGCCAGCAGCTCGCCGGGACTAGCTTTAGAGCAGTACTTC | CASSSPGLALEQYF
TRBJ2-3 | TRBD1 | - | TRBV20-1 | TGCAGTGCTAGGGGACAGGGCACAGATACGCAGTATTTT | CSARGQGTDTQYF
TRBJ2-1 | - | few | TRBV23-1 | TGCGCCAGCAGTCAGGGTAGCAATCACAATGAGCAGTTCTTC | CASSQGSNHNEQFF
TRBJ2-5 | TRBD1 | - | TRBV27 | TGTGCCAGCAGTACCGGACAGGGGGAGACCCAGTACTTC | CASSTGQGETQYF
TRBJ1-1 | - | many | TRBV7-8 | TGTGCCAGCAGCTTTTACAGGGTTCATATGGACACTGAAGCTTTCTTT | CASSFYRVHMDTEAFF
TRBJ2-1 | - | - | TRBV10-3 | TGTGCCATCAGAGAAGACAGTTCACCCTACAATGAGCAGTTCTTC | CAIREDSSPYNEQFF
TRBJ2-3 | TRBD2 | many | TRBV7-2 | TGTGCCAGCAGCTACGGACTAGCGGGAGTATTGGATACGCAGTATTTT | CASSYGLAGVLDTQYF
TRBJ2-5 | TRBD2 | few | TRBV5-4 | TGTGCCAGCAGAACCGGGGGGGCTAGCCTCTCCTTGGAGACCCAGTACTTC | CASRTGGASLSLETQYF
TRBJ2-2 | - | - | TRBV7-2 | TGTGCCAGCAGAAAGGTGGGGCCTAGCACCGGGGAGCTGTTTTTT | CASRKVGPSTGELFF
TRBJ1-4 | - | few | TRBV19 | TGTGCCAGTACCAAAAAGCGGAATATTAATGAAAAACTGTTTTTT | CASTKKRNINEKLFF
TRBJ2-5 | - | many | TRBV5-1 | TGCGCCAGCAGCTTGAGCGGGTGGGAGACCCAGTACTTC | CASSLSGWETQYF
TRBJ2-7 | - | - | TRBV10-3 | TGTGCCACTACAACCCTTGGGCAGCAAGGGCAGTACTTC | CATTTLGQQGQYF
TRBJ2-1 | TRBD2 | many | TRBV7-9 | TGTGCCAGCAGCTCCTATGGTAGCGGGAGAGATGAGCAGTTCTTC | CASSSYGSGRDEQFF